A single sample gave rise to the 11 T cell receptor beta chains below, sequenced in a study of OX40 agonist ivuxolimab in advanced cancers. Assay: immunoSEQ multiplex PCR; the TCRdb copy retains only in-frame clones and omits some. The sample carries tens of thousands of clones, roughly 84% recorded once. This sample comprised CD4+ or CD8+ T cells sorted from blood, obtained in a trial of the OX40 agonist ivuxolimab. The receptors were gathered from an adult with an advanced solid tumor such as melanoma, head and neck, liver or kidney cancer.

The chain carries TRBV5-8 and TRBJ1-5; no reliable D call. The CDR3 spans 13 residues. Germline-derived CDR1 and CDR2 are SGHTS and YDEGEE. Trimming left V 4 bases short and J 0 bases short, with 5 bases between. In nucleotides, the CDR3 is TGTGCCAGCAGCCTATATAGCAATCAGCCCCAGCATTTT. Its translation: CASSLYSNQPQHF.

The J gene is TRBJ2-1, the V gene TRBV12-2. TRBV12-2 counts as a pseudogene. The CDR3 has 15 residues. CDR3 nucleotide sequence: TGTGCAAGTCGCTTAGTTCGTGCACGTTACAATGAGCAGTTCTTC. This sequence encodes CASRLVRARYNEQFF.

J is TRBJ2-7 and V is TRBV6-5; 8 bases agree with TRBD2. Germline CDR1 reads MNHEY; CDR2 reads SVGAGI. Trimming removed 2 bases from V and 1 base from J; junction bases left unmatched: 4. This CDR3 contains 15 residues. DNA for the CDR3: TGTGCCAGCAGTTACCAGACTAGCGTATCCTACGAGCAGTACTTC. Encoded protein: CASSYQTSVSYEQYF.

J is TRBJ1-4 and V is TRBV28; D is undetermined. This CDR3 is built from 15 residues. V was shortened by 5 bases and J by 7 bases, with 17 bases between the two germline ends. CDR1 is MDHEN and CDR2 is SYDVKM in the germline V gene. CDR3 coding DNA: TGTGCCAGCAGTCCGCAGGCAGGCTCCCGTGAAAAACTGTTTTTT. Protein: CASSPQAGSREKLFF.

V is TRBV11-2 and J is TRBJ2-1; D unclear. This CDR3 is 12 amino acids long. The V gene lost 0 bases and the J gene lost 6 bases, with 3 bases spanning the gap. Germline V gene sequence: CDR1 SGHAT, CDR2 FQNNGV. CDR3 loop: CASSLELNEQFF. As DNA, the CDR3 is TGTGCCAGCAGCTTAGAACTCAATGAGCAGTTCTTC.

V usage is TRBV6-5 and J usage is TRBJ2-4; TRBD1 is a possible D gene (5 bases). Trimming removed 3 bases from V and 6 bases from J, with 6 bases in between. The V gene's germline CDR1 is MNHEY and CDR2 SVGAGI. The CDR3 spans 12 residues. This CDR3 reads CASSYDRNIQYF. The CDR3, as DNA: TGTGCCAGCAGTTATGACAGAAACATTCAGTACTTC.

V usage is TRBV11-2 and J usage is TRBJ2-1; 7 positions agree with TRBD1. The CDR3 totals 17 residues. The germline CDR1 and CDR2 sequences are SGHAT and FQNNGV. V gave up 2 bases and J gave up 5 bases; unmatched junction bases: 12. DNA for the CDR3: TGTGCCAGCAGCTTAAACCAGTTGGGACAGACAAACAATGAGCAGTTCTTC. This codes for CASSLNQLGQTNNEQFF.

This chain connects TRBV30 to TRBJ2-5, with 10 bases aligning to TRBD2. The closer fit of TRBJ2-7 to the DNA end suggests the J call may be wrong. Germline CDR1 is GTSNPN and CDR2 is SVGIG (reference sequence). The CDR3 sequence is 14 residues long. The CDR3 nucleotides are TGTGCCTGGAGTGTCGCTAGCGGGAGCTACGAGCAGTACTTC. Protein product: CAWSVASGSYEQYF.

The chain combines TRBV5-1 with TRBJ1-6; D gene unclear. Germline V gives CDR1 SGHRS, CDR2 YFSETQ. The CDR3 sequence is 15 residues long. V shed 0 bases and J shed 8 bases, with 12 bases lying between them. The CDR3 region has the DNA TGCGCCAGCAGCTTGGCCGCTGTTCAGCATTCACCCCTCCACTTT. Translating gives CASSLAAVQHSPLHF.

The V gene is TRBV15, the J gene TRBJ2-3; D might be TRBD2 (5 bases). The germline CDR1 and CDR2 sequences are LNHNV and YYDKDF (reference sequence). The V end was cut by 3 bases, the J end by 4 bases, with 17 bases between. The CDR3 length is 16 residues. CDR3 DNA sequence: TGTGCCACCAGCAGTTTGACTACAAATGTCCCAGATACGCAGTATTTT. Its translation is CATSSLTTNVPDTQYF.

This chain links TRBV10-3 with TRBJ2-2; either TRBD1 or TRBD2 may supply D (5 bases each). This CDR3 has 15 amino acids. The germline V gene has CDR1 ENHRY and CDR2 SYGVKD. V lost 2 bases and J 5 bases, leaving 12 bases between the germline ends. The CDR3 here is CAISEGRDGTGELFF. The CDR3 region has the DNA TGTGCCATCAGTGAGGGAAGGGACGGGACCGGGGAGCTGTTTTTT.